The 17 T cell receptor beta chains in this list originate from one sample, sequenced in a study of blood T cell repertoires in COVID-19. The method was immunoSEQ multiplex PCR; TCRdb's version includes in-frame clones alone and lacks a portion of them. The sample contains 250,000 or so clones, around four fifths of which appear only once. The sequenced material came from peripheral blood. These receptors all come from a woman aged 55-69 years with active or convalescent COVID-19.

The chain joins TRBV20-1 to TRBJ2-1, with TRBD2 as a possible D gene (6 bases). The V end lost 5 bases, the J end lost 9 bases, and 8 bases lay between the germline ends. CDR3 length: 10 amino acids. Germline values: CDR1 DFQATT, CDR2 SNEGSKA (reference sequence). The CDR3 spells CSAETSEQFF. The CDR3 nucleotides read TGCAGTGCTGAGACTAGTGAGCAGTTCTTC.

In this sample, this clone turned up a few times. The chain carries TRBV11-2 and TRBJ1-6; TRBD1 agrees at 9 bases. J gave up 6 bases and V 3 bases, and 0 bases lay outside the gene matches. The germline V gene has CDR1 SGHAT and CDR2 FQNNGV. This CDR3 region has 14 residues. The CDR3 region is CASSLGQGNSPLHF. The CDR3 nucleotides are TGTGCCAGCAGCTTGGGACAGGGTAATTCACCCCTCCACTTT.

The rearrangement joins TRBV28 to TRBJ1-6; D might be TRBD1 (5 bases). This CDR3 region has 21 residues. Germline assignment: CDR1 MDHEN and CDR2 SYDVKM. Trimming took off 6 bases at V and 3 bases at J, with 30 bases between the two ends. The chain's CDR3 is CASSPTPKWAEIRVYNSPLHF. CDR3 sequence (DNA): TGTGCCAGCAGCCCCACCCCCAAGTGGGCCGAAATCAGGGTCTATAATTCACCCCTCCACTTT.

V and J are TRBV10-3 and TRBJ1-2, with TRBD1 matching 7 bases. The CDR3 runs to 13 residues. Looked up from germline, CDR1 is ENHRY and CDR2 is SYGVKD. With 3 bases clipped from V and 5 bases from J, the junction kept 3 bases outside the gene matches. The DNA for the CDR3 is TGTGCCATCAGTGAAGGGACAGAATATGGCTACACCTTC. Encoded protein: CAISEGTEYGYTF.

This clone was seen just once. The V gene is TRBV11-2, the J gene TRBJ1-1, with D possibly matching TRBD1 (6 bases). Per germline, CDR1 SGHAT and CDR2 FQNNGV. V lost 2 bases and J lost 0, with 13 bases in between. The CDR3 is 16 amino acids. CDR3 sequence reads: CASSLLPQGMNTEAFF. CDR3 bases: TGTGCCAGCAGCTTATTGCCCCAGGGGATGAACACTGAAGCTTTCTTT.

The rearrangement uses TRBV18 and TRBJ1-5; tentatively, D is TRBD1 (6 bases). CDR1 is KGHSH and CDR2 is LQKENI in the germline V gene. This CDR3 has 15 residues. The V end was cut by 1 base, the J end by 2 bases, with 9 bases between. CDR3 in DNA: TGTGCCAGCTCACCACGCAGGGGTGGCAATCAGCCCCAGCATTTT. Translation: CASSPRRGGNQPQHF.

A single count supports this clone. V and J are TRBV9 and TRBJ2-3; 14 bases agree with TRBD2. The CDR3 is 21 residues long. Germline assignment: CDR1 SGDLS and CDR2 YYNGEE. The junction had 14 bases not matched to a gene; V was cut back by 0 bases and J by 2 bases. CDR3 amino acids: CASSVGPGTSGSLVSTDTQYF. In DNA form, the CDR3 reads TGTGCCAGCAGCGTAGGCCCAGGGACTAGCGGGAGCTTAGTCTCCACAGATACGCAGTATTTT.

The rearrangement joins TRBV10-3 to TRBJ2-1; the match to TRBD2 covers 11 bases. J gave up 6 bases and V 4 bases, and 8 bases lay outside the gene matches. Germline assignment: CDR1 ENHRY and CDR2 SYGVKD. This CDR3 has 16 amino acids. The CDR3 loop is CAISVVALAGGNEQFF. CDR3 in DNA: TGTGCCATCAGTGTAGTAGCCCTAGCGGGAGGCAATGAGCAGTTCTTC.

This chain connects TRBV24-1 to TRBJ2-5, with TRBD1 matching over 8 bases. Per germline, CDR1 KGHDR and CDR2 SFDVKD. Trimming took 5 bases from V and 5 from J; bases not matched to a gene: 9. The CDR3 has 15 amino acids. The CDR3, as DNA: TGTGCCACCAGTGCTCCAGGGGGCTTTTATGAGACCCAGTACTTC. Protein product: CATSAPGGFYETQYF.

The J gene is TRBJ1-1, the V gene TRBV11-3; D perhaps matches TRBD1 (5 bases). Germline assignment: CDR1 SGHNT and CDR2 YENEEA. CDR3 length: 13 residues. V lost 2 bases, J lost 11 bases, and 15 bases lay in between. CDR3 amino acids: CASSLSGRVNAFF. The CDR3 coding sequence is TGTGCCAGCAGCTTAAGTGGCAGGGTCAACGCTTTCTTT.

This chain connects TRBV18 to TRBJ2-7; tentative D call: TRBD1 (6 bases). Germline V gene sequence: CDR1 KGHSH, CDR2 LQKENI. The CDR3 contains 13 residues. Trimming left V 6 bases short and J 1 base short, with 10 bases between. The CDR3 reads CASSGGQSYEQYV. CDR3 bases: TGTGCCAGCTCGGGCGGACAGTCCTACGAGCAGTACGTC.

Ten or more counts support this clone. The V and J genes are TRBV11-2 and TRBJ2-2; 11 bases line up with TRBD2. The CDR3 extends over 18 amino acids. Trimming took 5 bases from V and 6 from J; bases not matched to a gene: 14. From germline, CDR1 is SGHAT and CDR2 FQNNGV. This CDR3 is CASSTSSGGAFVAGELFF. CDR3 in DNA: TGTGCCAGCAGCACCAGTAGCGGGGGGGCCTTTGTCGCCGGGGAGCTGTTTTTT.

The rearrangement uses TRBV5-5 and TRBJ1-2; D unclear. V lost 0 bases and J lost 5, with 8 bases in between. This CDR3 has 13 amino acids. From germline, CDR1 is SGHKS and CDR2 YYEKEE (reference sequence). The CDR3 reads CASSLAPGYGYTF. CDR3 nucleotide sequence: TGTGCCAGCAGCTTGGCCCCGGGGTATGGCTACACCTTC.

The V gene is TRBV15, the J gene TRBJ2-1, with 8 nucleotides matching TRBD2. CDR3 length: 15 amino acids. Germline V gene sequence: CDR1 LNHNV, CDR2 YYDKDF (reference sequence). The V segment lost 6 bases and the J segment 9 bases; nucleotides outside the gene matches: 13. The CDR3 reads CATSPRSGRLGEQFF. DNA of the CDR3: TGTGCCACCAGTCCAAGGAGCGGGAGATTAGGTGAGCAGTTCTTC.

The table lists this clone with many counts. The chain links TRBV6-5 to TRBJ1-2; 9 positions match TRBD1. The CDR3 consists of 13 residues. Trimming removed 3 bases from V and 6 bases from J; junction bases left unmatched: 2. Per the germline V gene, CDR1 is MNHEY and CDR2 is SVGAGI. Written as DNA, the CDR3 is TGTGCCAGCAGTTATCGGACAGGGGATGGCTACACCTTC. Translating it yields CASSYRTGDGYTF.

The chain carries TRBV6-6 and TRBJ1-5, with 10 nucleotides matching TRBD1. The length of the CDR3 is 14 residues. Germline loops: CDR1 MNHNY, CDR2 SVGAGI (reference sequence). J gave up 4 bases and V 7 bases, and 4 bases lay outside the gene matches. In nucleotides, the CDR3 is TGTGCCAGCAAACCGGGACAGGGGAATCAGCCCCAGCATTTT. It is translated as CASKPGQGNQPQHF.

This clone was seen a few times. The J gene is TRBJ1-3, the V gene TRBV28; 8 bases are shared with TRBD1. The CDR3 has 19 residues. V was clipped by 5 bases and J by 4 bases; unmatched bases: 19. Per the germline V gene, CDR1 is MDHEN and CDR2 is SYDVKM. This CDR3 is CASSRFGQGGVVSGNTIYF. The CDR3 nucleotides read TGTGCCAGCAGTAGGTTCGGACAGGGAGGTGTAGTCTCCGGAAACACCATATATTTT.